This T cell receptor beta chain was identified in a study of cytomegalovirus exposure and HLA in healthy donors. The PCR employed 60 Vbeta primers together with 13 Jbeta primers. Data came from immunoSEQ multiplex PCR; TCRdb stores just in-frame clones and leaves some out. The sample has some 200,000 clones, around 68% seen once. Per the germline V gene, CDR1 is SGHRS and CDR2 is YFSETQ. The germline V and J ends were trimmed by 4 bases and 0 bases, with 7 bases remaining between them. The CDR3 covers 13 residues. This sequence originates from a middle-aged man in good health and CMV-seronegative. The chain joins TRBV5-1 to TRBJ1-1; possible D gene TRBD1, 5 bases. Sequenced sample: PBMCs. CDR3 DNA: TGCGCCAGCAGCGTGACAGTGAACACTGAAGCTTTCTTT. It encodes CASSVTVNTEAFF.